The 29 T cell receptor beta chains given below trace back to one sample, sequenced in a study of blood T cell repertoires in COVID-19. The method was immunoSEQ multiplex PCR; TCRdb's version includes in-frame clones alone and lacks a portion of them. The sample shows 200,000 to 300,000 clones, 88% of them seen only once. Material for sequencing was peripheral blood. These receptors all stem from a man in his 60s who had recovered from COVID-19.

Here the CDR3 reads CASSHGTGTSTDTQYF. DNA of the CDR3: TGTGCCAGCAGCCATGGGACAGGGACCAGCACAGATACGCAGTATTTT. The J gene is TRBJ2-3, the V gene TRBV9; 9 bases are a match to TRBD1. The CDR3 has 16 residues. The germline CDR1 and CDR2 sequences are SGDLS and YYNGEE. V was clipped by 4 bases and J by 0 bases; unmatched bases: 6. The full variable domain, completed using reference TRBV9 and TRBJ2-3, is DSGVTQTPKHLITATGQRVTLRCSPRSGDLSVYWYQQSLDQGLQFLIQYYNGEERAKGNILERFSAQQFPDLHSELNLSSLELGDSALYFCASSHGTGTSTDTQYFGPGTRLTVL.

The chain is built from TRBV12-3 or TRBV12-4 and TRBJ1-2; 7 bases align to TRBD1. V shed 5 bases, J shed 4 bases, and the junction held 4 bases outside the gene matches. CDR3 length: 13 amino acids. In DNA, the CDR3 is TGTGCCAGCAGTCAACAGGGGTTCTATGGCTACACCTTC. Translating it yields CASSQQGFYGYTF.

The chain joins TRBV11-3 to TRBJ2-1; 8 nucleotides line up with TRBD2. CDR3 length: 16 residues. Trimming cost V 1 base and J 4 bases; bases outside gene matches: 6. Germline V gives CDR1 SGHNT, CDR2 YENEEA. The CDR3 reads CASSLARGARYNEQFF. In nucleotides, the CDR3 is TGTGCCAGCAGCTTAGCGCGGGGGGCGCGGTACAATGAGCAGTTCTTC.

This clone was detected only a few times. V usage is TRBV6-6 and J usage is TRBJ2-7, with TRBD2 identical over 9 bases. V lost 6 bases and J lost 3; bases outside the gene matches: 6. The germline gives CDR1 MNHNY, CDR2 SVGAGI (reference sequence). The CDR3 is made up of 14 amino acids. The CDR3 sequence: CASSLAGALYEQYF. CDR3 coding DNA: TGTGCCAGCAGCTTAGCGGGGGCCCTCTACGAGCAGTACTTC.

The chain couples TRBV24-1 to TRBJ2-1; D call uncertain. Germline values: CDR1 KGHDR, CDR2 SFDVKD. The length of the CDR3 is 13 residues. Deletions cut 4 bases from V and 8 bases from J, with 11 bases between. The CDR3 DNA reads as TGTGCCACCAGTGACCCCACTCAGGATGAGCAGTTCTTC. Translation gives CATSDPTQDEQFF.

This chain joins TRBV5-1 and TRBJ2-1; 12 nucleotides line up with TRBD2. V gave up 0 bases and J gave up 2 bases; unmatched junction bases: 3. There are 17 residues in the CDR3. The germline V gene encodes CDR1 SGHRS and CDR2 YFSETQ. CDR3 nucleotides: TGCGCCAGCAGCTTGGCCGCTAGCGGGGGGGCCTACAATGAGCAGTTCTTC. It is translated as CASSLAASGGAYNEQFF.

The rearrangement joins TRBV19 to TRBJ2-3, with D possibly TRBD2 on 5 matching bases. This CDR3 comprises 13 residues. Per germline, CDR1 LNHDA and CDR2 SQIVND (reference sequence). Deletions cut 5 bases from V and 3 bases from J, with 9 bases between. The CDR3 protein is CASSWTFTDTQYF. The DNA for the CDR3 is TGTGCCAGTAGTTGGACTTTTACAGATACGCAGTATTTT. The whole variable domain, remainder taken from reference TRBV19 and TRBJ2-3, is DGGITQSPKYLFRKEGQNVTLSCEQNLNHDAMYWYRQDPGQGLRLIYYSQIVNDFQKGDIAEGYSVSREKKESFPLTVTSAQKNPTAFYLCASSWTFTDTQYFGPGTRLTVL.

This chain links TRBV3-1 (or the pseudogene TRBV3-2) with TRBJ1-2; 10 bases are shared with TRBD1. The CDR3 extends over 13 amino acids. Germline trimming cut 3 bases from V and 8 bases from J; bases unmatched to any gene: 3. Germline V lookup: CDR1 LGHDT, CDR2 YNNKEL (reference sequence). The CDR3 DNA reads TGTGCCAGCAGCCAGACAGGGGGCGTCGGCTACACCTTC. Translated: CASSQTGGVGYTF.

The rearrangement joins TRBV5-1 to TRBJ2-1, with D tentatively TRBD2 (7 bases). The length of the CDR3 is 15 residues. Trimming removed 4 bases from V and 4 bases from J, with 15 bases in between. From germline, CDR1 is SGHRS and CDR2 YFSETQ. As DNA, the CDR3 is TGCGCCAGCAGCCCGTCGGGGGGCCGATACAATGAGCAGTTCTTC. This translates into CASSPSGGRYNEQFF.

This CDR3 is CASSGMADTTEAFF. The CDR3 region has the DNA TGTGCCAGCAGTGGTATGGCGGACACCACTGAAGCTTTCTTT. The chain combines TRBV6-4 with TRBJ1-1; D is perhaps TRBD1 (5 bases). Trimming removed 4 bases from V and 4 bases from J, with 13 bases in between. The germline V gene has CDR1 MRHNA and CDR2 SNTAGT. The CDR3 spans 14 residues.

This chain uses TRBV6-2 or TRBV6-3 with TRBJ2-3, with 7 positions matching TRBD2. This CDR3 is 15 amino acids long. Trimming took 5 bases from V and 0 from J; bases not matched to a gene: 5. The germline gives CDR1 MNHEY, CDR2 SVGEGT. The CDR3 sequence: CASSPRRGSTDTQYF. The CDR3 coding sequence is TGTGCCAGCAGTCCCCGGCGGGGGAGCACAGATACGCAGTATTTT.

This chain links TRBV21-1 with TRBJ1-2; the table's D call, TRBD1, was not checked against the DNA. TRBV21-1 is annotated as a pseudogene. This CDR3 has 19 amino acids. CDR3 protein: CASTESPGGLSQRRGGYTF. For the CDR3, the DNA is TGTGCCAGCACCGAATCCCCAGGGGGCCTCTCTCAACGGCGAGGGGGCTACACCTTC.

The V and J genes are TRBV3-1 (or the pseudogene TRBV3-2) and TRBJ1-6; unclear D gene. This CDR3 is built from 17 residues. Germline CDR1 and CDR2: LGHDT and YNNKEL (reference sequence). Trimming removed 6 bases at V and 0 bases at J, with 15 bases between. This chain's CDR3 is CASRMTNPSSYNSPLHF. CDR3 sequence (DNA): TGTGCCAGCAGGATGACAAACCCCAGCTCCTATAATTCACCCCTCCACTTT.

This clone showed up just once. The chain carries TRBV7-2 and TRBJ2-3; D is unresolved. The CDR3 length is 14 residues. V was cut by 5 bases and J by 0 bases, with 9 bases left in between. Germline CDR1 reads SGHTA; CDR2 reads FQGNSA. CDR3 sequence: CASSASVSTDTQYF. The DNA of the CDR3 is TGTGCCAGCAGCGCGTCGGTGAGCACAGATACGCAGTATTTT.

The chain links TRBV5-8 to TRBJ1-4; a possible D gene is TRBD1 (5 bases). The CDR3 loop spans 14 amino acids. From germline, CDR1 is SGHTS and CDR2 YDEGEE. With 4 bases removed from V and 5 bases from J, the gap between germline ends came to 12 bases. The CDR3: CASSAGTANEKLFF. The DNA of the CDR3 is TGTGCCAGCAGCGCTGGGACTGCCAATGAAAAACTGTTTTTT. Variable domain in full (rest from reference TRBV5-8 and TRBJ1-4): EAGVTQSPTHLIKTRGQQATLRCSPISGHTSVYWYQQALGLGLQFLLWYDEGEERNRGNFPPRFSGRQFPNYSSELNVNALELEDSALYLCASSAGTANEKLFFGSGTQLSVL.

The rearrangement links TRBV7-8 to TRBJ1-5; 7 nucleotides agree with TRBD1. CDR1 and CDR2 (germline): SGHVS, FQNEAQ. V dropped 5 bases and J dropped 3; count of bases not matched to a gene: 7. This CDR3 comprises 15 residues. Here the CDR3 reads CASSHSRGNNQPQHF. The CDR3, as DNA: TGTGCCAGCAGCCATTCCAGGGGGAACAATCAGCCCCAGCATTTT.

V usage is TRBV6-5 and J usage is TRBJ1-6; D not resolved. Trimming took off 11 bases at V and 1 base at J, with 12 bases between the two ends. This CDR3 comprises 14 residues. Germline lookup yields CDR1 MNHEY and CDR2 SVGAGI. Here the CDR3 DNA reads TGTGCCGGTCAAGAGGGTTCCTATAATTCACCCCTCCACTTT. This sequence encodes CAGQEGSYNSPLHF.

The genes are TRBV5-4 and TRBJ1-5, with a tentative D call TRBD1 (5 bases). Trimming removed 3 bases at V and 4 bases at J, with 14 bases between. The CDR3 spans 15 residues. Germline V gene lookup returns CDR1 SGHNT and CDR2 YYREEE (reference sequence). The CDR3 sequence is CASSSAQVPNQPQHF. The CDR3 DNA reads as TGTGCCAGCAGCTCCGCACAGGTACCAAATCAGCCCCAGCATTTT.

The genes are TRBV10-3 and TRBJ1-2; 12 bases are a match to TRBD1. With V trimmed by 4 bases and J by 0 bases, 3 bases remained unmatched. The CDR3 contains 16 residues. Per the germline V gene, CDR1 is ENHRY and CDR2 is SYGVKD. CDR3 residues: CAISGDRGPTNYGYTF. CDR3 DNA sequence: TGTGCCATCAGTGGGGACAGGGGGCCCACTAACTATGGCTACACCTTC.

The rearrangement uses TRBV5-6 and TRBJ2-3; TRBD1 agrees at 8 bases. V lost 4 bases to trimming and J lost 3 bases; unmatched junction nucleotides: 10. The length of the CDR3 is 16 residues. Per germline, CDR1 SGHDT and CDR2 YYEEEE. The CDR3 region is CASSPAGTGATDTQYF. In DNA form, the CDR3 reads TGTGCCAGCAGCCCCGCCGGGACAGGTGCAACAGATACGCAGTATTTT.

The chain is built from TRBV30 and TRBJ1-3; D gene unclear. The CDR3 is made up of 11 amino acids. Germline CDR1 GTSNPN, CDR2 SVGIG (reference sequence). V was cut by 2 bases and J by 7 bases, with 6 bases left in between. CDR3 sequence: CAWSPPNTIYF. CDR3 DNA: TGTGCCTGGAGTCCCCCGAACACCATATATTTT.

This chain uses TRBV24-1 with TRBJ2-1, with 14 bases matching TRBD2. Germline loops: CDR1 KGHDR, CDR2 SFDVKD. The CDR3 runs to 19 residues. With 3 bases clipped from V and 0 bases from J, the junction kept 6 bases outside the gene matches. The CDR3 nucleotides are TGTGCCACCAGTGATCCCGGACTAGCGGGGGGCCACTCCTACAATGAGCAGTTCTTC. Translation gives CATSDPGLAGGHSYNEQFF.

V gene TRBV6-1 combines with J gene TRBJ2-7; 9 bases line up with TRBD1. The CDR3 has 16 residues. CDR1 is MNHNS and CDR2 is SASEGT in the germline V gene. With 4 bases clipped from V and 4 bases from J, the junction kept 11 bases outside the gene matches. The CDR3 sequence: CASSVEQGAEGYEQYF. The CDR3 DNA follows: TGTGCCAGCAGTGTAGAACAGGGGGCCGAGGGATACGAGCAGTACTTC.

This chain connects TRBV15 to TRBJ1-2, with 7 bases identical to TRBD1. Germline trimming cut 3 bases from V and 4 bases from J; bases unmatched to any gene: 5. This CDR3 region has 14 residues. From germline, CDR1 is LNHNV and CDR2 YYDKDF (reference sequence). The CDR3 sequence: CATSSARDSYGYTF. The CDR3 DNA sequence: TGTGCCACCAGCAGCGCTAGGGACAGCTATGGCTACACCTTC.

This chain uses TRBV3-1 (or the pseudogene TRBV3-2) with TRBJ2-7; tentative D call: TRBD2 (5 bases). Deletions cut 2 bases from V and 0 bases from J, with 14 bases between. CDR1 and CDR2 (germline): LGHDT, YNNKEL (reference sequence). CDR3 length equals 16 residues. The DNA for the CDR3 is TGTGCCAGCAGCCAACCCGAAGAGGGCTACTCCTACGAGCAGTACTTC. Encoded protein: CASSQPEEGYSYEQYF.

The gene calls are TRBV19 and TRBJ2-6, with 7 bases aligning to TRBD1. This CDR3 is built from 16 residues. Trimming took 8 bases from V and 4 from J; bases not matched to a gene: 11. Per germline, CDR1 LNHDA and CDR2 SQIVND (reference sequence). The CDR3 loop is CASLSRQGTGANVLTF. In DNA, the CDR3 is TGTGCCAGTTTAAGCCGACAGGGAACCGGGGCCAACGTCCTGACTTTC.

The chain recombines TRBV19 with TRBJ1-1; D perhaps matches TRBD1 (6 bases). The CDR3 runs to 14 residues. Trimming took off 3 bases at V and 1 base at J, with 9 bases between the two ends. Germline CDR1 reads LNHDA; CDR2 reads SQIVND (reference sequence). CDR3 sequence (DNA): TGTGCCAGTAGTATGAAACAGGGGAACACTGAAGCTTTCTTT. Translating it yields CASSMKQGNTEAFF.

The chain carries TRBV19 and TRBJ2-7; TRBD2 aligns across 7 bases. Germline CDR1 reads LNHDA; CDR2 reads SQIVND (reference sequence). J lost 2 bases, V lost 6 bases, and 4 bases had no gene match. This CDR3 contains 13 residues. The CDR3 protein is CASRAGTTYEQYF. The CDR3 DNA follows: TGTGCCAGTAGGGCGGGGACTACCTACGAGCAGTACTTC. The variable domain in full, with the rest retrieved from reference TRBV19 and TRBJ2-7, is DGGITQSPKYLFRKEGQNVTLSCEQNLNHDAMYWYRQDPGQGLRLIYYSQIVNDFQKGDIAEGYSVSREKKESFPLTVTSAQKNPTAFYLCASRAGTTYEQYFGPGTRLTVT.

V gene TRBV7-9 combines with J gene TRBJ2-5, with TRBD2 identical over 11 bases. The CDR3 contains 15 residues. V lost 3 bases and J lost 5; bases outside the gene matches: 5. Germline V gene lookup returns CDR1 SEHNR and CDR2 FQNEAQ (reference sequence). In DNA, the CDR3 is TGTGCCAGCAGCTTTAGCGGGGGGGCCGGGGAGACCCAGTACTTC. Protein: CASSFSGGAGETQYF.